This TCR beta chain is from a study of blood T cell repertoires in COVID-19. On the study more broadly: COVID-19 samples, acute and convalescent, were from the United States, Italy and Spain. T cells, B-cell-depleted T cells, or PBMCs supplied cDNA or gDNA.

In the authors' methods: The authors estimated nucleated cell counts from reference gene primer amplification. Clones were sequenced by immunoSEQ multiplex PCR, and TCRdb holds only the in-frame ones, with some missing. Clonal size and the V and J genes are those of that table, whereas D and trimming came from the DNA. The sample carries 130,000 or so clones, more than 70% recorded once. V shed 8 bases, J shed 10 bases, and the junction held 10 bases outside the gene matches. There are 13 residues in the CDR3. The chain joins TRBV12-3 or TRBV12-4 to TRBJ2-3; 9 bases are shared with TRBD1. The TCR comes from a man older than 75 with active or convalescent COVID-19. The sequenced material came from peripheral blood. CDR3 loop: CASGRQGGSAQYF. In DNA, the CDR3 is TGTGCCAGCGGTAGACAGGGGGGATCTGCGCAGTATTTT.